This T cell receptor (beta chain) was profiled in a study of cytomegalovirus exposure and HLA in healthy donors (dated by TCRdb to the late 2010s). For the study in its entirety: In an earlier analysis of approximately 640 of the donors, around 290 Gb of sequence data and 120 million or so unique TCR beta sequences from 150 million to 200 million T cells were reported. The number of typed donors differed by locus: roughly 629-640 for A, B, C, DRB1 and DQB1; 500 to 550 for DQA1; approximately 610 for DPA1; and around 450 for DPB1. Donor age, sex, ethnicity and CMV serostatus were compiled together with the repertoire data. Every repertoire in the discovery cohort had been generated on one and the same sequencing platform. An earlier analysis of 587 of the donors used high-throughput TCR beta sequencing to judge whether each TCR beta V gene segment behaved as functional or pseudogenic. A later analysis re-examined previously published TCR beta repertoires from just over 650 donors and added high-resolution HLA genotyping to investigate patterns of TCR occurrence. The later analysis used no new phenotypic data to find candidate immune exposures, relying instead on TCR beta sequences and their occurrence across donors. Using immunosequencing, the study profiled T cell repertoires from fewer than 850 subjects and related those repertoires to cytomegalovirus serostatus. High-throughput TCR immunosequencing, statistical association of individual TCRs with disease status, and machine learning were combined to predict cytomegalovirus infection status. The aim of the study was to test whether cataloging public T cell receptors could identify signatures of past pathogen exposure. In addition to the first cohort of 666 subjects, a separate validation cohort of around 110 different subjects was used. An early release that covered about 600 HLA-typed donors contained approximately 320 gigabases of sequencing data and tens of millions of unique TCR sequences. Across around 400 genotyped donors of the cohort, an average of approximately 220,000 unique TCR beta nucleotide sequences per donor were sequenced, and about a sixth of those sequences were non-productive. HLA typing included class I and class II loci at four-digit resolution. Of the 300 to 500 genotyped donors, 75% to 85% were placed in the genetic ancestry cluster associated with self-reported Caucasian donors. Four to six DR-DQ haplotypes were handled as single units for association and clustering, since linkage in the cohort was strong. Genome-wide SNP genotypes for about 65% of the roughly 670 donors were used in a later genetic analysis, which treated that subset as a discovery cohort. On the study overall, not on this receptor specifically: A later analysis found that TCR association rates varied across HLA loci, with DRB1 alleles showing the most associated TCRs and HLA-C alleles the fewest. A few of the identified cytomegalovirus-associated TCR beta chains were confirmed in vitro to be specific for cytomegalovirus antigens. In this cohort, only TCR beta chains were sequenced, and detectable features were limited by the absence of alpha or paired-chain data. In both the original and validation cohorts, the classifier was reported to diagnose cytomegalovirus status with high specificity and sensitivity. A further reported finding was that TCR beta sequences accurately predicted the HLA-A and HLA-B alleles for most subjects in the first cohort. At a false discovery rate of 0.05, a later analysis linked roughly 17,000 TCR beta sequences to specific HLA alleles. The earlier analysis of almost 600 of the donors excluded 15 to 20 rarely observed V segments, including chromosome 9 orphons, because counts were too low. Correlated functional status among segregating V segments might be attributable to linkage disequilibrium, but an unknown experimental factor could not be ruled out. When HLA alleles, especially DR and DQ, strongly co-occurred, attributing TCR associations to individual alleles was difficult. Compared with equally common non-associated chains, HLA-associated TCR beta chains in a later analysis were more clonally expanded and had lower generation probabilities. A cluster of highly shared sequence variants was judged likely to be a technical artifact of the sequencing pipeline. The study listed 164 TCR beta chains as associated with cytomegalovirus. Immune exposure information for the cohort was limited to CMV serostatus. Most CMV-associated TCR beta chains appeared to be HLA-restricted in a later analysis, and the HLA associations seemed to be driven largely by CMV exposure. The 87-base-pair reads could not distinguish some IMGT-functional V segments, including TRBV6-2 and TRBV6-3, so those segments were excluded. Sequencing depth was assumed to be roughly uniform across donors in the presence/absence analyses, though that assumption may not hold. Because HLA typing was missing for some donors at each locus, association tests included only the typed subset. While some public TCRs were present in many individuals, most TCR sequences turned up only very rarely across donors. V-gene and J-gene trimming of TCR beta chains was associated with a missense DCLRE1C variant in a later genetic analysis, and the association was replicated in an independent cohort. In a later genetic analysis, fewer N-insertions in productive TCRs were reported among donors in an Asian-associated ancestry cluster than the roughly 700-donor mean. An earlier analysis of 587 of the donors showed that most TCR beta V segments appeared in productive rearrangements either about 87% or about 30% of the time, which broadly matched IMGT annotations. According to a later analysis, parvovirus B19, influenza, CMV and Epstein-Barr virus appeared linked to several top co-occurrence clusters. According to the authors, the approach could potentially be generalized to other disease states and immunological phenotypes.

The cohort consisted of 600 to 750 healthy bone marrow donors. At the time of sampling, every cohort member was nominally healthy, though immune exposures that went unrecorded were likely present. The donor was CMV seronegative and was included in the group of 352 seronegative cohort members. Every donor gave a peripheral blood sample, and the peripheral blood mononuclear cells from that sample were used for TCR beta sequencing. The Qiagen DNeasy Blood Extraction Kit was used to extract genomic DNA from the blood cell samples. The library was made by the immunoSEQ multiplex PCR assay. For the multiplex PCR, a mixture combining 60 forward primers for TCR Vbeta segments and 13 reverse primers for TCR Jbeta segments was used. Amplification of the CDR3 region of rearranged TCR beta genes was performed with a multiplex PCR assay on genomic DNA. Amplified TCR beta libraries were sequenced as 87-base-pair reads on the Illumina HiSeq System. The original pipeline was this. A later analysis counted tens of millions of unique TCR beta chains across the 550 to 700 repertoires, and 9 million to 14 million of these chains were shared by at least two donors. Raw reads were error-corrected and collapsed into unique sequences by a nearest-neighbor algorithm in which closely related sequences were merged to remove PCR and sequencing errors. To assign V, D and J gene segments, CDR3 sequences were aligned to IMGT reference sequences. For a sequence to be retained, a match of at least six nucleotides to both a V gene segment and a J gene segment was required. A rearrangement counted as productive if the CDR3 had no stop codons and remained in frame with V and J, and every other rearrangement counted as non-productive. CDR3 was defined by IMGT convention, running from the second conserved V-encoded cysteine to the conserved J-encoded phenylalanine. Sequences without an unambiguous match to a single V gene segment were excluded from the earlier analysis of approximately 560 of the donors. An earlier analysis of 450 to 650 of the donors called V segments functional above 56.7% productive rearrangements and segregating when the between-donor standard deviation exceeded 5%. A statistical classification framework was built for diagnosing cytomegalovirus status from the catalog of TCR beta chain sequences. In a later analysis, TCR nucleotide sequences were compared against IMGT/GENE-DB human TR gene sequences so that V and J genes could be assigned. A later analysis assigned CDR3 sequences and most-parsimonious VDJ recombination scenarios with the TCRdist pipeline. A later analysis defined each TCR beta chain by its CDR3 amino acid sequence plus V-gene family, and excluded reads lacking a unique V-gene family. A later analysis removed roughly 590 highly shared, low-generation-probability nucleotide sequences to deal with suspected cross-contamination and a sequencing artifact. In a later analysis, a clonal expansion index for each public chain was calculated from normalized within-repertoire ranks of inferred template counts. Generation probabilities in a later analysis came from a VDJ recombination model fitted to out-of-frame rearrangements, and those results were checked against IGoR. Hypergeometric tests were used in a later analysis to score TCR-TCR, TCR-HLA and TCR-CMV co-occurrence, with a repertoire-size bias correction applied to the TCR pairs. To estimate false discovery rates, a later analysis permuted the HLA or CMV assignments 20 times. In a later analysis, co-occurring TCRs were grouped using DBSCAN, with TCRdist sequence similarity added in when clustering inside HLA-allele-positive subsets. Co-occurrence clustering excluded repertoires with fewer than 30,000 or more than 120,000 public chains, plus five with anomalous nucleotide sharing. This is the immuneACCESS table as TCRdb keeps it, with only in-frame sequences that have V and J called. A part of the clones is gone; compared with another copy, unresolved V genes explain less than half, and the rest is unexplained. V, J and clone size reflect that table, while D and trimming were determined from the DNA. Counted in this sample were about 190,000 clones; 87% of them appeared once. The ten top clones hold 1% to 1.4% of the sample.

With regard to this clone: Its antigen remains undetermined. No quality values exist for individual bases; no much larger clone is one base distant.

Relative to germline, V is 7 bases shorter and J is 3 bases shorter, with 15 bases between their ends. CDR3 length: 15 amino acids, cysteine to phenylalanine. Only the CDR3 DNA stays, 45 bases, in frame from base 1. CDR1 and CDR2 were assigned from the germline V gene as ENHRY and SYGVKD. The sample taken for sequencing was PBMCs. The receptor's source is a boy aged 2 to 10 in good health and CMV-seronegative. The V and J segments used are TRBV10-3 and TRBJ2-2, with the identity of the D gene unclear. The CDR3 in this case is CAITPGLAYTGELFF. The DNA is TGTGCCATCACCCCCGGATTAGCCTACACCGGGGAGCTGTTTTTT.